Listed here are 7 T cell receptor beta chains from one sample, sequenced in a study of regulatory T cells in long-lasting Graves disease. Libraries of TCR beta came from iRepertoire HTBI primers plus Arm-PCR of CDR3 regions. TCRdb reanalysed the multiplex PCR reads using MiXCR and keeps one entry per CDR3 protein. The table lists fewer than 650,000 distinct CDR3 sequences, about 16% of them singletons. Time point here: newly diagnosed GD, antithyroid drugs for less than 3 months. The TCR library was prepared using RNA isolated from PBMCs. These same data were also listed under a study on T cells in Graves' hyperthyroidism and ophthalmopathy.

The sequences come from peripheral blood mononuclear cells (PBMCs), collected at new diagnosis, from a patient treated with antithyroid drugs. The receptors were gathered from a man aged 18-30 years with Graves disease.

This clonotype was recorded many times. The V call is TRBV11-2, the J call TRBJ2-7; perhaps TRBD2 as D (5 bases). Germline V lookup: CDR1 SGHAT, CDR2 FQNNGV. The V end was cut by 8 bases, the J end by 5 bases, with 19 bases between. The CDR3 covers 14 residues. CDR3 sequence reads: CASARTGNGNEQYF. The DNA for the CDR3 is TGTGCCAGCGCCCGAACGGGAAACGGGAACGAGCAGTACTTC.

This clonotype was detected many times. This chain connects TRBV27 to TRBJ2-7; TRBD2 agrees at 10 bases. CDR1 is MNHEY and CDR2 is SMNVEV in the germline V gene (reference sequence). The CDR3 consists of 17 residues. V was clipped by 7 bases and J by 6 bases; unmatched bases: 18. CDR3 in DNA: TGTGCCAGCAACTTCCTCCCGGAGCGGGAGGGCCGGGGCGAGCAGTACTTC. Translated, it gives CASNFLPEREGRGEQYF.

This clonotype was found many times. V is TRBV6-1 and J is TRBJ2-3, with D hard to call. The CDR3 extends over 13 amino acids. Trimming removed 6 bases from V and 4 bases from J, with 11 bases in between. Germline V gene data show CDR1 as MNHNS and CDR2 as SASEGT. The CDR3 region has the DNA TGTGCCAGCAGGGGCCCAGGCGCAGATACGCAGTATTTT. It codes for CASRGPGADTQYF.

The chain employs TRBV20-1 and TRBJ1-3; TRBD1 matches at 8 bases. After removal of 6 bases from V and 0 bases from J, the junction contained 7 bases not matched to a gene. The CDR3 loop spans 15 amino acids. Germline V lookup: CDR1 DFQATT, CDR2 SNEGSKA (reference sequence). CDR3 amino acids: CSARGQVDSGNTIYF. Here the CDR3 DNA reads TGCAGTGCCAGGGGACAGGTCGACTCTGGAAACACCATATATTTT.

This clonotype has ten or more counts. The chain has TRBV11-2 and TRBJ2-3; 7 bases are shared with TRBD2. The CDR3 sequence is 19 residues long. V lost 4 bases to trimming and J lost 0 bases; unmatched junction nucleotides: 16. Per the germline V gene, CDR1 is SGHAT and CDR2 is FQNNGV. This CDR3 reads CASSSYPGTKEPSTDTQYF. CDR3 sequence (DNA): TGTGCCAGCAGCTCTTACCCCGGGACTAAGGAACCTAGCACAGATACGCAGTATTTT.

In its sample, this clonotype was seen a few times. The chain is built from TRBV6-1 and TRBJ2-7; D is uncertain. Germline CDR1 MNHNS, CDR2 SASEGT. This CDR3 has 13 residues. Trimming left V 1 base short and J 6 bases short, with 10 bases between. CDR3 nucleotides: TGTGCCAGCAGTGAAGTAAACAGAGCCGAGCAGTACTTC. This gives the protein CASSEVNRAEQYF.

V usage is TRBV27 and J usage is TRBJ2-5; tentatively, D is TRBD1 or TRBD2 (6 bases each). There are 15 residues in the CDR3. Germline assignment: CDR1 MNHEY and CDR2 SMNVEV (reference sequence). V lost 0 bases, J lost 5 bases, and 13 bases lay in between. In DNA form, the CDR3 reads TGTGCCAGCAGTTTATCTCGGGGGCGCGGGGAGACCCAGTACTTC. Translating it yields CASSLSRGRGETQYF.